The 5 T cell receptor beta chains in this list originate from one sample, sequenced in a study of cytomegalovirus exposure and HLA in healthy donors. The primer mix had 60 Vbeta and 13 Jbeta primers. Profiled with immunoSEQ multiplex PCR; TCRdb holds only in-frame clones, not every one. The sample yields roughly 120,000 clones, roughly 68% seen once. Sequenced input: PBMCs. The receptors were sampled from a woman in her fifties or sixties in good health and CMV-seropositive.

The CDR3 region has the DNA TGCGCCAGCAGCTTGGCTCAGGGAAGGGAGACCCAGTACTTC. Its translation is CASSLAQGRETQYF. The chain couples TRBV5-1 to TRBJ2-5; D might be TRBD1 (5 bases). V lost 0 bases and J lost 5, with 11 bases in between. The CDR3 is 14 amino acids. CDR1 is SGHRS and CDR2 is YFSETQ in the germline V gene.

The rearrangement uses TRBV19 and TRBJ1-2, with 8 nucleotides matching TRBD1. CDR1 and CDR2 (germline): LNHDA, SQIVND (reference sequence). J lost 3 bases, V lost 10 bases, and 7 bases had no gene match. There are 13 residues in the CDR3. The CDR3 sequence is CATRQGIDYGYTF. The CDR3 nucleotides are TGTGCCACCCGACAGGGGATCGACTATGGCTACACCTTC.

This clone was counted between two and nine times. The chain employs TRBV7-8 and TRBJ1-3; 8 bases agree with TRBD1. J gave up 4 bases and V 3 bases, and 2 bases lay outside the gene matches. Per germline, CDR1 SGHVS and CDR2 FQNEAQ. The CDR3 is made up of 14 amino acids. The CDR3 spells CASSLTGDGNTIYF. CDR3 bases: TGTGCCAGCAGCTTGACAGGGGACGGAAACACCATATATTTT.

The V gene is TRBV9, the J gene TRBJ2-1; 9 bases are a match to TRBD2. Germline CDR1 reads SGDLS; CDR2 reads YYNGEE. The CDR3 is made up of 21 amino acids. V lost 0 bases to trimming and J lost 6 bases; unmatched junction nucleotides: 22. The DNA for the CDR3 is TGTGCCAGCAGCGTAGCCTCTCCGGGGGGCGGGGGGGCATCTCGAGGCAATGAGCAGTTCTTC. It yields the protein CASSVASPGGGGASRGNEQFF.

The table lists this clone with a few counts. The chain is built from TRBV5-8 and TRBJ1-6; the D is unclear. This CDR3 spans 11 amino acids. V shed 6 bases and J shed 8 bases, with 6 bases lying between them. Germline CDR1 is SGHTS and CDR2 is YDEGEE. CDR3 in amino acids: CASTTYSPLHF. For the CDR3, the DNA is TGTGCCAGCACCACATATTCACCCCTCCACTTT.